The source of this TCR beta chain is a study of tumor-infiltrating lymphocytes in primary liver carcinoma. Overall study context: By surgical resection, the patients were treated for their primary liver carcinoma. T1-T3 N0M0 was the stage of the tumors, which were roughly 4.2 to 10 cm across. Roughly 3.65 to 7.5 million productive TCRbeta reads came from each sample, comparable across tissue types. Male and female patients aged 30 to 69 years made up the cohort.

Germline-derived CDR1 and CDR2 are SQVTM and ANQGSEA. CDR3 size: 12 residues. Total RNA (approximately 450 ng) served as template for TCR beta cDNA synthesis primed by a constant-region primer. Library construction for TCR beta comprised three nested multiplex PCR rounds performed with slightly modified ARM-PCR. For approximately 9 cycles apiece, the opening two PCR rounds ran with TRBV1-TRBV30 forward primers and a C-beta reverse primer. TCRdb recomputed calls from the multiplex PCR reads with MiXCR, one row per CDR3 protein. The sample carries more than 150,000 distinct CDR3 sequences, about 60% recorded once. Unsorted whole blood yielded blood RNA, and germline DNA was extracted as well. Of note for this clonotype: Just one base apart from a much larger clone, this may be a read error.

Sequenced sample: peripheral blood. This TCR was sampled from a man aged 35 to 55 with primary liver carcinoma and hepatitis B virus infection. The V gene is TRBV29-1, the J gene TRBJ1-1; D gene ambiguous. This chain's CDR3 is CGGAQRNTEAFF. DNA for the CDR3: TGCGGCGGCGCCCAGAGGAACACTGAAGCTTTCTTT.